A few counts support the clone carrying this T cell receptor beta chain. This entry is derived from a study of response to subunit inactivated influenza vaccine. Germline CDR1 reads KGHSH; CDR2 reads LQKENI. The trim removed 2 bases at V and 3 bases at J, leaving 10 bases unmatched. This CDR3 spans 19 amino acids. TCRdb redid the calling of the RT-PCR reads with MiXCR, one entry per CDR3 protein. The sample comprises about 570,000 distinct CDR3 sequences, 11% of which are singletons, and approximately 11% rests with the top ten. The sample also formed part of further work on T cells expressing NK-cell markers. That work adds: Generation of TCR beta cDNA was performed by 5'RACE template switching incorporating UMIs. Repertoire data for TCR beta were derived from sorted T cells (CD3+CD56+NKG2C+, CD3+CD56+NKG2C- and CD3+CD56-NKG2C+). The use of an anti-gamma-delta TCR antibody, which was added in several experiments, restricted sorting to T cells expressing alpha-beta TCR. The study left the HCMV specificity of expanded NKG2C+ T cell clones unresolved.

The receptor was isolated from a man between 50 and 59 years old who received an inactivated influenza vaccine. V is TRBV18 and J is TRBJ2-1, with 13 bases fitting TRBD2. Sample: PBMCs from blood, taken on the day of vaccination. CDR3 in DNA: TGTGCCAGCTCACCATGGAAAGGACTAGCGGGGGCCGACTACAATGAGCAGTTCTTC. As protein: CASSPWKGLAGADYNEQFF.